These T cell receptor beta chains were read from a single sample in a study of OX40 agonist ivuxolimab in advanced cancers. Produced via immunoSEQ multiplex PCR; TCRdb's table is partial and in-frame only. The table includes around 57,000 clones, around 93% detected once. The material sequenced was CD4+ or CD8+ T cells sorted from blood, taken in a trial of the OX40 agonist ivuxolimab. The source is an adult with an advanced solid tumor such as melanoma, head and neck, liver or kidney cancer. CDR3s include the opening cysteine and the closing phenylalanine or tryptophan. A D gene is named only where the DNA matches it firmly. Clone size is stated in some rows and not others, as once, few, many or a class when expanded.

V gene	clone size	D gene	J gene	CDR3 protein	CDR3 DNA
TRBV27	few	-	TRBJ1-1	CASTSGVEAFF	TGTGCCAGCACGTCGGGAGTTGAAGCTTTCTTT
TRBV28	-	-	TRBJ1-6	CASSGLSYNSPLHF	TGTGCCAGCAGCGGCCTCTCCTATAATTCACCCCTCCACTTT
TRBV27	-	-	TRBJ2-5	CASSLSSQETQYF	TGTGCCAGCAGTTTATCGTCCCAAGAGACCCAGTACTTC
TRBV4-2	-	TRBD2	TRBJ2-1	CASSQQLGLAYNEQFF	TGTGCCAGCAGCCAGCAATTAGGACTAGCGTACAATGAGCAGTTCTTC
TRBV5-1	once	-	TRBJ1-1	CASSVDRNTEAFF	TGCGCCAGCAGCGTGGACAGGAACACTGAAGCTTTCTTT
TRBV5-5	-	TRBD2	TRBJ2-3	CASSTSLAAFTDTQYF	TGTGCCAGCAGCACCTCACTAGCGGCCTTCACAGATACGCAGTATTTT
TRBV15	-	-	TRBJ2-5	CATSRSTRVREQETQYF	TGTGCCACCAGCAGAAGTACCAGGGTGAGGGAGCAAGAGACCCAGTACTTC
TRBV15	-	-	TRBJ2-1	CATSTSATAYYNEQFF	TGTGCCACCAGCACGTCCGCGACAGCGTACTACAATGAGCAGTTCTTC
TRBV4-1	-	TRBD2	TRBJ2-4	CASSRPPQRGVPHAKNIQYF	TGCGCCAGCAGCCGTCCCCCCCAGCGGGGGGTCCCCCATGCCAAAAACATTCAGTACTTC
TRBV28	-	-	TRBJ1-4	CASRRVGVTNEKLFF	TGTGCCAGCAGGAGGGTCGGGGTAACTAATGAAAAACTGTTTTTT
TRBV7-3	-	TRBD2	TRBJ2-2	CASSLSWEAGTGELFF	TGTGCCAGCAGCTTAAGCTGGGAAGCGGGGACCGGGGAGCTGTTTTTT
TRBV5-4	-	-	TRBJ2-3	CASSSGTDTQYF	TGTGCCAGCAGTTCAGGTACAGATACGCAGTATTTT
TRBV6-5	-	TRBD2	TRBJ2-3	CASSYGLAGGDTQYF	TGTGCCAGCAGTTACGGCCTAGCGGGAGGAGATACGCAGTATTTT
TRBV2	-	TRBD1	TRBJ1-5	CASSPTGSNQPQHF	TGTGCCAGCAGCCCGACAGGGTCAAATCAGCCCCAGCATTTT
TRBV11-2	-	TRBD2	TRBJ2-3	CASSFSTGGPYTDTQYF	TGTGCCAGCAGCTTTTCGACGGGGGGGCCGTACACAGATACGCAGTATTTT